The subject of this entry is one T cell receptor beta chain. Its antigen is still unknown. Germline V gives CDR1 GTSNPN, CDR2 SVGIG (reference sequence). This CDR3 has 14 residues. Trimming left V 5 bases short and J 7 bases short, with 20 bases between. These data are taken from a study of cytomegalovirus exposure and HLA in healthy donors. The overall study: Prior work identified 95 million to 120 million unique TCR beta sequences in 190 million or so T cells. Findings of the study overall: V- and J-gene trimming in TCR beta was tied to a missense DCLRE1C variant by an analysis performed later.

Researchers ran the PCR with 60 Vbeta and 13 Jbeta primers. Clones were sequenced by immunoSEQ multiplex PCR, and TCRdb holds only the in-frame ones, with some missing. This table has 93,000 or so clones, roughly 80% appearing once. The receptor's source is a man aged 45-65 years in good health and CMV-seropositive. The rearrangement joins TRBV30 to TRBJ1-2, with a weak D call TRBD1 (5 bases). The source material was PBMCs. The CDR3 loop reads CAWVGTTSIGGYTF. For the CDR3, the DNA is TGTGCCTGGGTGGGGACTACCTCCATAGGTGGCTACACCTTC.